One sample yielded the 30 T cell receptor beta chains listed below, sequenced in a study of monozygotic twins with inflammatory bowel disease. TCRdb re-analyzed the 5' RACE reads; it lists each CDR3 protein once, without DNA. The sample spans over 200,000 distinct CDR3 sequences; the ten largest clones claim roughly 8%. The sequencing sample was made of blood. The receptors originated from a human donor with ulcerative colitis or Crohn's disease, or a healthy co-twin of an affected twin (not recorded which).

The V gene is TRBV6-5, the J gene TRBJ2-1; TCRdb returns TRBD1, unconfirmable since there is no DNA. CDR3 size: 15 residues. Germline lookup yields CDR1 MNHEY and CDR2 SVGAGI. The CDR3 sequence: CASSYGGGSYNEQFF.

The V gene is TRBV6-2 or TRBV6-3, the J gene TRBJ2-1; TCRdb indicates TRBD2, and absent DNA this call remains unverified. The CDR3 covers 16 residues. Germline V gene sequence: CDR1 MNHEY, CDR2 SVGEGT. The CDR3 protein is CASIPQGASGRNEQFF.

The genes are TRBV29-1 and TRBJ2-7. CDR1 SQVTM and CDR2 ANQGSEA come from the germline V gene. This CDR3 contains 11 residues. This CDR3 is CSVEDPYEQYF.

This rearrangement joins TRBV6-5 to TRBJ1-2; TCRdb picks TRBD1, but there is no DNA to check that call. This CDR3 has 15 amino acids. The germline V gene encodes CDR1 MNHEY and CDR2 SVGAGI. The CDR3 loop is CASSYSGQGTYGYTF.

V usage is TRBV19 and J usage is TRBJ1-1. Per germline, CDR1 LNHDA and CDR2 SQIVND (reference sequence). This CDR3 is 14 amino acids long. CDR3 sequence: CASSMGGFGTEAFF.

V usage is TRBV6-6 and J usage is TRBJ2-1; TCRdb gives TRBD1 as the D gene, but with no DNA this cannot be confirmed. CDR3 length: 14 residues. Germline assignment: CDR1 MNHNY and CDR2 SVGAGI (reference sequence). The CDR3 sequence is CASATQGAYNEQFF.

J is TRBJ1-5 and V is TRBV28. This CDR3 contains 14 residues. From germline, CDR1 is MDHEN and CDR2 SYDVKM. The chain's CDR3 is CASSLFDANQPQHF.

The J gene is TRBJ1-6, the V gene TRBV7-2; checking the TCRdb D call of TRBD1 is not possible without DNA. The CDR3 has 14 amino acids. CDR1 SGHTA and CDR2 FQGNSA come from the germline V gene. The CDR3 sequence: CASSPDRGLSPLHF.

The chain has TRBV5-1 and TRBJ1-2; TCRdb returns TRBD1, unconfirmable since there is no DNA. Germline V gene lookup returns CDR1 SGHRS and CDR2 YFSETQ. The CDR3 sequence is 16 residues long. The CDR3 spells CASSQERGALGYGYTF.

The chain recombines TRBV20-1 with TRBJ1-6; the D call from TCRdb, TRBD1, cannot be confirmed without DNA. The CDR3 contains 15 residues. Germline V CDR1 and CDR2: DFQATT, SNEGSKA (reference sequence). The CDR3 sequence: CSAPRGTGHNSPLHF.

This chain connects TRBV29-1 to TRBJ1-2; the D call of TRBD1 rests on TCRdb alone, since no DNA is present to check it. This CDR3 region has 14 residues. CDR1 SQVTM and CDR2 ANQGSEA come from the germline V gene. CDR3 amino acids: CSARPGQGDYGYTF.

The chain couples TRBV6-5 to TRBJ1-5; TCRdb outputs TRBD1, but without DNA this stays unchecked. The CDR3 runs to 15 residues. Germline values: CDR1 MNHEY, CDR2 SVGAGI. The CDR3 reads CASSTSHSGIQPQHF.

J is TRBJ1-1 and V is TRBV5-1. Germline values: CDR1 SGHRS, CDR2 YFSETQ. This CDR3 contains 13 residues. The chain's CDR3 is CASSLVINTEAFF.

The rearrangement joins TRBV12-3 or TRBV12-4 to TRBJ2-7. CDR3 length: 11 amino acids. The CDR3 loop is CASTASYEQYF.

The V call is TRBV12-3 or TRBV12-4, the J call TRBJ1-2; TCRdb returns TRBD1, unconfirmable since there is no DNA. The CDR3 loop spans 11 amino acids. The CDR3 sequence is CASSLGQSATF.

This sequence joins TRBV9 and TRBJ1-1; TCRdb designates TRBD1, a call that cannot be tested without DNA. This CDR3 comprises 15 residues. Germline CDR1 is SGDLS and CDR2 is YYNGEE. This CDR3 is CASSASSGGGTEAFF.

The chain couples TRBV2 to TRBJ2-1. This CDR3 contains 15 residues. Germline CDR1 and CDR2: SNHLY and FYNNEI. CDR3 residues: CASSLTQLGYNEQFF.

The J gene is TRBJ2-1, the V gene TRBV4-3; TCRdb's D call of TRBD2 is untestable without DNA. The CDR3 covers 19 residues. In germline, CDR1 is LGHNA, CDR2 YSLEER. CDR3: CASSQDLASGMITYNEQFF.

The chain uses TRBV5-6 and TRBJ1-1; TCRdb picks TRBD1, but there is no DNA to check that call. CDR3 size: 12 residues. The germline V gene encodes CDR1 SGHDT and CDR2 YYEEEE. The CDR3 loop is CASSLGQFEAFF.

The rearrangement uses TRBV5-1 and TRBJ2-7; TCRdb's D gene call, TRBD1, goes unchecked for lack of DNA. The CDR3 covers 13 residues. Germline V CDR1 and CDR2: SGHRS, YFSETQ. CDR3 protein: CASSRDRNYEQYF.

The V call is TRBV15, the J call TRBJ2-2. Germline CDR1 reads LNHNV; CDR2 reads YYDKDF (reference sequence). The CDR3 spans 11 residues. The CDR3: CATRGSGELFF.

V gene TRBV6-1 combines with J gene TRBJ2-1. The CDR3 has 14 residues. Germline-derived CDR1 and CDR2 are MNHNS and SASEGT. This chain's CDR3 is CASRPRSSYNEQFF.

The chain employs TRBV20-1 and TRBJ2-3; TCRdb gives TRBD1 as the D gene, but with no DNA this cannot be confirmed. This CDR3 comprises 15 residues. Germline loops: CDR1 DFQATT, CDR2 SNEGSKA (reference sequence). CDR3 sequence reads: CSARWGGAVTDTQYF.

The V call is TRBV5-6, the J call TRBJ2-3. The CDR3 totals 13 residues. Germline values: CDR1 SGHDT, CDR2 YYEEEE. This CDR3 reads CASNSKEGDTQYF.

The genes are TRBV6-1 and TRBJ1-5; the TCRdb call, TRBD1, lacks DNA for checking. The CDR3 sequence is 15 residues long. CDR1 MNHNS and CDR2 SASEGT come from the germline V gene. CDR3 in amino acids: CASSEAGGPQGQRHF.

The V and J genes are TRBV6-2 or TRBV6-3 and TRBJ2-7; no DNA is available, so the TRBD1 call from TCRdb remains unchecked. The CDR3 totals 15 residues. The germline CDR1 and CDR2 sequences are MNHEY and SVGEGT. The CDR3 spells CASSKTGTGSDEQYF.

The CDR3 reads CASSYSPTTGASGYTF. The genes are TRBV6-5 and TRBJ1-2. CDR3 length: 16 amino acids. Germline-derived CDR1 and CDR2 are MNHEY and SVGAGI.

V is TRBV29-1 and J is TRBJ2-2; the D call of TRBD1 rests on TCRdb alone, since no DNA is present to check it. The CDR3 has 16 amino acids. The germline V gene has CDR1 SQVTM and CDR2 ANQGSEA. This CDR3 is CSVEDRSGKGTGELFF.

The chain couples TRBV5-1 to TRBJ2-7; TCRdb names TRBD2, which stays unverified in the absence of DNA. CDR1 SGHRS and CDR2 YFSETQ come from the germline V gene. The CDR3 runs 15 residues. Here the CDR3 reads CACTQTSGGLSEQYF.

This rearrangement joins TRBV7-6 to TRBJ2-1. The germline gives CDR1 SGHVS, CDR2 FNYEAQ. There are 13 residues in the CDR3. CDR3 amino acids: CASSIAGDNEQFF.